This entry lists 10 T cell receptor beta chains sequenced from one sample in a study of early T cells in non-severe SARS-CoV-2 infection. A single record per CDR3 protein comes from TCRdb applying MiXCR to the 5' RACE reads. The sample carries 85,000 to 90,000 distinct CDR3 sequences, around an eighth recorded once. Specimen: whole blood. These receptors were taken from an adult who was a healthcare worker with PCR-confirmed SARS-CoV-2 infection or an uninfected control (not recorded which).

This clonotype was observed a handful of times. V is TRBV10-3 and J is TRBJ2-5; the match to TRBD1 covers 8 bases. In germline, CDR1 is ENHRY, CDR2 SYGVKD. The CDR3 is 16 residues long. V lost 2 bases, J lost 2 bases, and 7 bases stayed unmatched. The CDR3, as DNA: TGTGCCATCAGTGAGCCCGGGACAGGAGATCAAGAGACCCAGTACTTC. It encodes CAISEPGTGDQETQYF.

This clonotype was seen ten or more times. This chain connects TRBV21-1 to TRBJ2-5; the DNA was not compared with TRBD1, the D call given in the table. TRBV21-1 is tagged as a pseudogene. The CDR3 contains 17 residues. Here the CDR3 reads CASSKVGSTGGEETQYF. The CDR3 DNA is TGTGCCAGCAGCAAAGTGGGTTCGACAGGGGGAGAAGAGACCCAGTACTTC.

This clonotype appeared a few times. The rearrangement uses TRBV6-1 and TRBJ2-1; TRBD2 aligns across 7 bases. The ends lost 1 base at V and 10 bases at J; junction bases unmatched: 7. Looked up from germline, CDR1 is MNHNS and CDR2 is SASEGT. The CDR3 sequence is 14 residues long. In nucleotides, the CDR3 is TGTGCCAGCAGTGAAGTTGCGGGAGCAAGGGAGCAGTTCTTC. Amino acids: CASSEVAGAREQFF.

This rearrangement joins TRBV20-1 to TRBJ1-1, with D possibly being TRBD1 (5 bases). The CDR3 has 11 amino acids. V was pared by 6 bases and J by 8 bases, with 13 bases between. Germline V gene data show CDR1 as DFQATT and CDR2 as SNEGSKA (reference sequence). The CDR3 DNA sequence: TGCAGTGCGGCGGGGCAAACGGAAGCTTTCTTT. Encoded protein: CSAAGQTEAFF.

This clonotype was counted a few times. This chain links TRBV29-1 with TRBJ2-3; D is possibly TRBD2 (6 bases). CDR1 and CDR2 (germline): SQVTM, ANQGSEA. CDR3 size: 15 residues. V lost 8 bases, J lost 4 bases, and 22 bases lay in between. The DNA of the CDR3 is TGCAGCACACCTTTTGGGGGGAGTCGCGCAGATACGCAGTATTTT. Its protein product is CSTPFGGSRADTQYF.

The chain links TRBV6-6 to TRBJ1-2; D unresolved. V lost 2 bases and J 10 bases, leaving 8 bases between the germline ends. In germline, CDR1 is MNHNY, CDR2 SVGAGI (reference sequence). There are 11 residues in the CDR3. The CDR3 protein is CASSYREDYTF. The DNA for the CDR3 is TGTGCCAGCAGTTACAGGGAAGACTACACCTTC.

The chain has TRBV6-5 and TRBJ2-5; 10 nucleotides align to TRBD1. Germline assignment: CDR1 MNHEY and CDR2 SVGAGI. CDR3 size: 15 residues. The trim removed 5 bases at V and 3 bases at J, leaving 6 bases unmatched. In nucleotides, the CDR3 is TGTGCCAGCAGTCTAAGACAGGGGGCGAAAGAGACCCAGTACTTC. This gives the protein CASSLRQGAKETQYF.

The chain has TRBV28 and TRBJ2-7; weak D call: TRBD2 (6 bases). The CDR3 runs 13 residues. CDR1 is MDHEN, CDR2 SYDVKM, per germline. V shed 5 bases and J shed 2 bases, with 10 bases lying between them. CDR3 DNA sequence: TGTGCCAGCAGTGCGGGACCTACCTACGAGCAGTACTTC. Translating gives CASSAGPTYEQYF.

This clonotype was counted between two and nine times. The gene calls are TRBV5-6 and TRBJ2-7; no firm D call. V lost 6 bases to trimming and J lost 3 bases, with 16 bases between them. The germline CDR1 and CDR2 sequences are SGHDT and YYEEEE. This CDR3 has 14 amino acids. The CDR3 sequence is CASTVGARFYEQYF. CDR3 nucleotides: TGTGCCAGCACCGTCGGAGCGAGGTTCTACGAGCAGTACTTC. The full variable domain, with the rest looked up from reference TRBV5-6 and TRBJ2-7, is DAGVTQSPTHLIKTRGQQVTLRCSPKSGHDTVSWYQQALGQGPQFIFQYYEEEERQRGNFPDRFSGHQFPNYSSELNVNALLLGDSALYLCASTVGARFYEQYFGPGTRLTVT.

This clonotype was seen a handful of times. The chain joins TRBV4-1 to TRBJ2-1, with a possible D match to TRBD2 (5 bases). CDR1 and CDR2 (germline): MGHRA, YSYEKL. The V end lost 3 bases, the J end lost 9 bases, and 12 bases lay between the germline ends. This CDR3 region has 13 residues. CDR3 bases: TGCGCCAGCAGCCAGGCAGGACTTCCTGAGCAGTTCTTC. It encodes CASSQAGLPEQFF.